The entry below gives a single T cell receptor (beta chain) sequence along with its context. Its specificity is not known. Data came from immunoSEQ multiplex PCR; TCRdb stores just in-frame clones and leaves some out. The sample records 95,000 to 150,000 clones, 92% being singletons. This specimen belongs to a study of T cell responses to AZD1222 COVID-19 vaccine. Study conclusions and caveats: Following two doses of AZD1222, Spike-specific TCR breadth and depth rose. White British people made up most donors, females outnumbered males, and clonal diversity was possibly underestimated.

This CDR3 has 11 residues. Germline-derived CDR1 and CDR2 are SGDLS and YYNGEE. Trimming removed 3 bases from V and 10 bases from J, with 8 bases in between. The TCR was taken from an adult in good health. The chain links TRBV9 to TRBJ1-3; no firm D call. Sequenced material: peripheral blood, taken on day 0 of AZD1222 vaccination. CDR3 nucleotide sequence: TGTGCCAGCAGCGGCCCCAGGACCATATATTTT. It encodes CASSGPRTIYF.